The next 8 T cell receptor beta chains were all read from a single sample in a study of breast tumors, draining lymph nodes, adjacent tissues. One entry per CDR3 protein results from TCRdb running MiXCR on the multiplex PCR reads. There are about 89,000 distinct CDR3 sequences in the sample; roughly 28% occur only once, and around 8.1% lies in the top ten. Axillary draining lymph nodes of breast cancer patients supplied the node samples. Sequencing was performed on axillary lymph node tissue. The receptor source for this set is a female donor with breast cancer. Some clones in this sample may be carry-over from other donors' samples.

This clonotype was recorded many times. The J gene is TRBJ1-2, the V gene TRBV20-1; 7 bases are a match to TRBD1. V lost 5 bases to trimming and J lost 4 bases; unmatched junction nucleotides: 10. The CDR3 loop spans 14 amino acids. The V gene's germline CDR1 is DFQATT and CDR2 SNEGSKA (reference sequence). CDR3 in DNA: TGCAGTGCTTCTCCCAGGGGGGTCAGCTATGGCTACACCTTC. Its protein product is CSASPRGVSYGYTF.

This clonotype came up a few times. A much larger clone lies one base from this, so it may be a read error. The V call is TRBV5-4, the J call TRBJ2-2; 12 nucleotides line up with TRBD2. The CDR3 extends over 16 amino acids. J was trimmed by 6 bases and V by 5 bases; bases with no gene match: 8. Germline V lookup: CDR1 SGHNT, CDR2 YYREEE (reference sequence). The CDR3 here is CASRSSGRASAGELFF. CDR3 DNA sequence: TGTGCCAGCAGATCTAGCGGGAGGGCTAGCGCCGGGGAGCTGTTTTTT.

The table lists this clonotype with many counts. The rearrangement uses TRBV15 and TRBJ1-5, with 10 bases aligning to TRBD1. The CDR3 length is 14 residues. Germline assignment: CDR1 LNHNV and CDR2 YYDKDF (reference sequence). With 5 bases clipped from V and 7 bases from J, the junction kept 5 bases outside the gene matches. The CDR3 DNA follows: TGTGCCACCAGCGGCCGGGACAGGGGACAGCCCCAGCATTTT. It specifies CATSGRDRGQPQHF.

This clonotype was observed many times. V and J are TRBV6-2 or TRBV6-3 and TRBJ1-2; no clear D. CDR3 length equals 10 residues. CDR1 and CDR2 from the germline V gene are MNHEY and SVGEGT. V dropped 5 bases and J dropped 8 bases, with 6 bases sitting between them. In DNA form, the CDR3 reads TGTGCCAGCAGTCACGGAGGCTACACCTTC. Amino acid sequence: CASSHGGYTF.

The V call is TRBV30, the J call TRBJ1-1; D is unresolved. V was cut by 2 bases and J by 6 bases, with 13 bases left in between. The CDR3 consists of 13 residues. The V gene's germline CDR1 is GTSNPN and CDR2 SVGIG (reference sequence). CDR3: CAWSPGLMAEAFF. In DNA, the CDR3 is TGTGCCTGGAGTCCAGGTCTGATGGCTGAAGCTTTCTTT.

Ten or more counts support this clonotype. This rearrangement joins TRBV11-2 to TRBJ1-1, with D tentatively TRBD1 (5 bases). The CDR3 has 16 residues. From germline, CDR1 is SGHAT and CDR2 FQNNGV. The germline V and J ends were trimmed by 5 bases and 5 bases, with 21 bases remaining between them. The CDR3 sequence is CASSAARGLEGTEAFF. For the CDR3, the DNA is TGTGCCAGCAGCGCTGCTCGGGGGTTGGAAGGAACTGAAGCTTTCTTT.

The chain is built from TRBV20-1 and TRBJ2-5, with 10 positions matching TRBD2. Per the germline V gene, CDR1 is DFQATT and CDR2 is SNEGSKA (reference sequence). Trimming at V came to 5 bases and at J to 2 bases, leaving 17 bases not matched to a gene. The CDR3 is 18 amino acids. CDR3 coding DNA: TGCAGTGCTCCATACCTAGCGGGAGTAGTGGGTGAGCAAGAGACCCAGTACTTC. Its translation is CSAPYLAGVVGEQETQYF.

This clonotype was seen ten or more times. The genes are TRBV4-1 and TRBJ1-6; TRBD1 matches 7 bases. This CDR3 is 18 amino acids long. J gave up 6 bases and V 0 bases, and 11 bases lay outside the gene matches. Germline CDR1 is MGHRA and CDR2 is YSYEKL. The CDR3 sequence is CASSQDWSRTGGNSPLHF. CDR3 nucleotide sequence: TGCGCCAGCAGCCAAGATTGGAGTCGGACAGGAGGTAATTCACCCCTCCACTTT.